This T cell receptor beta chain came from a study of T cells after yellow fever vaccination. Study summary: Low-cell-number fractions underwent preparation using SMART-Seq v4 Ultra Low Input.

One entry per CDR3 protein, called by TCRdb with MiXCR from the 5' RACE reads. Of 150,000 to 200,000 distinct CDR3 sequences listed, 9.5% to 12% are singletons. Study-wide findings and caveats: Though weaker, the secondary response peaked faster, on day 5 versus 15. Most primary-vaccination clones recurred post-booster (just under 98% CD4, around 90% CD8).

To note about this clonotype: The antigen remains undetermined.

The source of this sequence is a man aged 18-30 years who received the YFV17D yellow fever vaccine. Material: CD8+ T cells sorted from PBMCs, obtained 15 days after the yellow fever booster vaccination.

DNA of the CDR3: TGTGCCAGCAGCTCCAGCTACCGGAACACTGAAGCTTTCTTT. It yields the protein CASSSSYRNTEAFF. J is TRBJ1-1 and V is TRBV7-9; D is unclear. CDR1 and CDR2 (germline): SEHNR, FQNEAQ (reference sequence). The CDR3 loop spans 14 amino acids. With 4 bases removed from V and 1 base from J, the gap between germline ends came to 10 bases.